This TCR beta chain was obtained from a study of spatial heterogeneity in lung cancer (dated by TCRdb to between 2018 and 2020). In terms of the full investigation: Beta-chain transcripts were consistently detected in greater numbers than alpha-chain transcripts, which likely reflects a higher abundance of beta-chain transcripts. In the raw uncorrected reads, each unique combination of TCR and UMI appeared more than ten times on average. Nonsynonymous mutation counts, determined by whole-exome sequencing of tumor tissue, were related to TCR repertoire features. TCR alpha and beta repertoires were quantitatively compared across multiple tumor regions, matched nontumor lung and blood in non-small cell lung cancer. In tumor regions, TCR transcript counts showed a strong correlation with a T cell transcriptional module score derived from matched bulk RNA-seq. At surgery, hundreds of tumor regions, 63 to 70 matched nontumor lung samples and 50 to 60 PBMC samples were TCR-sequenced for both alpha and beta chains.

This clonotype is medium-sized (0.01 to 0.1%) in terms of sample share. What this receptor recognizes is not known. One base away there is no much larger clone; base qualities are not given. Cut back by 2 bases and 5 bases, the V and J ends lie 12 bases apart. Spanning cysteine to phenylalanine, the CDR3 consists of 14 amino acids. Only CDR3 DNA remains: 42 bases, in frame from the first base. Looking up the germline V gene yields CDR1 SGHTA and CDR2 FQGNSA. The time point label of this sample denotes: sample taken at primary tumor resection. The donors were around 69 patients from the lung TRACERx cohort who had early-stage, untreated non-small cell lung cancer. Without any cell sorting, TCR sequencing was performed on whole RNA extracted either from tumor and nontumor lung tissue or from cryopreserved PBMC samples. Only patients with enough RNA available from two or more tumor regions were chosen for TCR sequencing. Before being selected, tumor and adjacent nontumor lung specimens were reviewed by a lung pathologist.

Broader findings and caveats from the paper: TCR-seq coverage of tumor T cells was estimated at only roughly 6.5% for alpha chains and 13% for beta chains. Counts of ubiquitous and regional expanded TCRs were found to correlate with counts of ubiquitous and regional nonsynonymous mutations, respectively. The tumor nonsynonymous mutation count correlated with the number of expanded alpha and beta TCRs within the tumor. Additional single-cell paired TCR alpha and beta sequencing was considered necessary to confirm, at a functional level, the hypothesis that regional TCRs recognize regional mutations.

The library was obtained by 5' RACE. TCRdb records NextSeq 500 as the sequencer. To allow correction of PCR and sequencing errors, the TCR library protocol tagged every TCR cDNA molecule with a unique molecular identifier. Per the authors' processing: TCR identification, UMI-based error correction and CDR3 extraction were all carried out with Decombinator tools. TCRs above a frequency of 2 per 1,000, corresponding to the top 1% of the tumor frequency distribution, were defined as expanded. Expanded tumor TCRs were classed as regional if statistically deemed absent (corrected P<0.05) from at least one tumor region, otherwise ubiquitous. Rényi diversity was computed with the R vegan package after subsampling each repertoire 100 times to 5,000 TCRs. To build CDR3 similarity networks, amino acid triplet string-kernel similarity was used, and CDR3s were connected when their pairwise similarity was above 0.82. The public sequencing data were trimmed at Q25 with fastp and processed into clonotypes with MiXCR by TCRdb, which kept only in-frame beta chains. For every CDR3 protein sequence, its rows merge into one entry that carries the most common genes and DNA. Clone size and V and J calls follow TCRdb, not the original study. The table for this sample lists 10,000 to 15,000 distinct CDR3 sequences; less than 8% of them were counted only once. The top ten hold around 3% of the sample.

The material sequenced was lung tumor tissue, taken at surgery. This chain is built from TRBV7-2 and TRBJ2-5, with TRBD2 perhaps the D gene, on 6 matching bases. The TCR sequence derives from a female donor with early-stage non-small cell lung cancer. In nucleotide form, the sequence is TGTGCCAGCAGCTTATACGGGAGCTCGGAGACCCAGTACTTC. Its translation is CASSLYGSSETQYF.